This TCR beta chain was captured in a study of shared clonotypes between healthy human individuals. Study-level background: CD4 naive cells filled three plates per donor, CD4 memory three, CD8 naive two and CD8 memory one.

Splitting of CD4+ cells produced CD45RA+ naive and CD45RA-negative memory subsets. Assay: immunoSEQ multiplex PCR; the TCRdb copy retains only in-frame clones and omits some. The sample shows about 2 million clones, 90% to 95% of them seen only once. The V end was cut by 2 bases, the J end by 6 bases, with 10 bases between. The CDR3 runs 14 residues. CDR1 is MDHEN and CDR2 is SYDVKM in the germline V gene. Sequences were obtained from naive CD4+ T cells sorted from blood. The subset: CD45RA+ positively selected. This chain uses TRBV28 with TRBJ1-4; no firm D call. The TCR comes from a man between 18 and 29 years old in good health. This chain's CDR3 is CASSLRPLHEKLFF. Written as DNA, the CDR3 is TGTGCCAGCAGTTTACGCCCTCTACATGAAAAACTGTTTTTT. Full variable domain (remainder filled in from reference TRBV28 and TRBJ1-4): DVKVTQSSRYLVKRTGEKVFLECVQDMDHENMFWYRQDPGLGLRLIYFSYDVKMKEKGDIPEGYSVSREKKERFSLILESASTNQTSMYLCASSLRPLHEKLFFGSGTQLSVL.